This T cell receptor (beta chain) is drawn from a study of neurological immune-mediated disorders. This CDR3 comprises 16 residues. J gave up 3 bases and V 2 bases, and 10 bases lay outside the gene matches. CDR1 and CDR2 from the germline V gene are ENHRY and SYGVKD. Whole-study results and caveats: Multiple sclerosis, the disease with the least TCR clonal expansion, fell below healthy controls, whereas HTLV-1-associated myelopathy showed the most.

This clonotype has ten or more counts. Its antigen is unidentified. Each TCR transcript was tagged with a 10-nucleotide random UMI during 5'RACE. Each sequencing run yielded over 160 million TCR-beta sequences from 15-18 subjects. From the 5' RACE reads, TCRdb called clonotypes with MiXCR, one entry per CDR3 protein. The sample has 87,000 or so distinct CDR3 sequences; 3.5% are singletons. The rearrangement links TRBV10-3 to TRBJ2-7, with TRBD1 matching 7 bases. Source material: PBMCs. The receptor was isolated from a woman under 30 with multiple sclerosis. CDR3 protein: CAISEHTGTEVYEQYF. DNA for the CDR3: TGTGCCATCAGTGAGCATACCGGGACAGAGGTCTACGAGCAGTACTTC.